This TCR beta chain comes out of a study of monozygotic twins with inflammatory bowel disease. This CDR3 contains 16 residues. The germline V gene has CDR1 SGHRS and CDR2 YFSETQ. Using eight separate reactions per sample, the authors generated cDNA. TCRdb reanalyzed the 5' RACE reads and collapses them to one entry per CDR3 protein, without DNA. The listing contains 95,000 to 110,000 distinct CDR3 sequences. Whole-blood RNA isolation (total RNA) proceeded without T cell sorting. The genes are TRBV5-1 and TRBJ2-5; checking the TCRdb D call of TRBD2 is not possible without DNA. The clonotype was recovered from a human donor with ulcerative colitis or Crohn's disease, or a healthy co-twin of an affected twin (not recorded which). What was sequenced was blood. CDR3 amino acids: CASSLGPSGAQETQYF. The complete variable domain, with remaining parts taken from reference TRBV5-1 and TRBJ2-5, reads KAGVTQTPRYLIKTRGQQVTLSCSPISGHRSVSWYQQTPGQGLQFLFEYFSETQRNKGNFPGRFSGRQFSNSRSEMNVSTLELGDSALYLCASSLGPSGAQETQYFGPGTRLLVL.